Listed below are T cell receptor beta chains from one sample, sequenced in a study of cytomegalovirus exposure and HLA in healthy donors. Assay: immunoSEQ multiplex PCR; the TCRdb copy retains only in-frame clones and omits some. Among about 150,000 clones, over 55% were seen once, and the ten largest hold 2.1%. Sequencing was carried out using PBMCs. The source is a man between 40 and 49 years old in good health and CMV-seronegative. The CDR3 runs from the conserved cysteine through the conserved F or W. The order of the fields is D gene, clone size, V gene, J gene, CDR3 DNA, CDR3 protein. A D gene is named only where the DNA matches it firmly. Rows may omit the clone size; those that give it use once, few, many or a size class.

>TRBD2|.|TRBV10-3|TRBJ2-3
TGTGCCATCAGTACCTCGCTAGCGGGAGGGCTCGCAGATACGCAGTATTTT
CAISTSLAGGLADTQYF
>.|.|TRBV29-1|TRBJ1-1
TGCAGCGTTGGTATAGAGGCTGAAGCTTTCTTT
CSVGIEAEAFF
>.|.|TRBV19|TRBJ1-1
TGTGCCAGTAGCGCCTTCGACAGGTCAGGCGAGTTGAACACTGAAGCTTTCTTT
CASSAFDRSGELNTEAFF
>.|.|TRBV6-1|TRBJ2-7
TGTGCCAGCAGTGATCAGGGGATCTCCTACGAGCAGTACTTC
CASSDQGISYEQYF
>.|.|TRBV30|TRBJ2-7
TGTGCCTGGACTGCAGGGCGGAATCACGAGCAGTACTTC
CAWTAGRNHEQYF
>.|.|TRBV5-5|TRBJ1-1
TGTGCCAGCAGCCTGACAGGGAACACTGAAGCTTTCTTT
CASSLTGNTEAFF
>.|.|TRBV29-1|TRBJ1-2
TGCAGCGTTGAAGATTATCAGGGAACCTATGGCTACACCTTC
CSVEDYQGTYGYTF
>TRBD1|.|TRBV10-3|TRBJ2-7
TGTGCCATCAGAACCGGGACAGAGAGGTACTACGAGCAGTACTTC
CAIRTGTERYYEQYF
>.|.|TRBV27|TRBJ2-7
TGTGCCAGCAGTTTAGACTACAGGGAGAGGTACGAGCAGTACTTC
CASSLDYRERYEQYF
>TRBD1|.|TRBV5-1|TRBJ1-6
TGCGCCAGCAGCGACCAGGGGGCGCTTGGTTCACCCCTCCACTTT
CASSDQGALGSPLHF
>TRBD1|.|TRBV5-1|TRBJ2-7
TGCGCCAGCAGCTTGACACAGGGGTCGAGCGAGCAGTACTTC
CASSLTQGSSEQYF
>.|.|TRBV7-2|TRBJ1-1
TGTGCCAGCAGCTTTGGCGCTACAGGGCTAGTAGCTTTCTTT
CASSFGATGLVAFF
>TRBD2|few|TRBV9|TRBJ2-7
TGTGCCAGCAGCACGGGAGGGACCATAAACGAGCAGTACTTC
CASSTGGTINEQYF
>.|once|TRBV28|TRBJ2-5
TGTGCCAGCAGTTTTGGAGGGGTGAGACAAGAGACCCAGTACTTC
CASSFGGVRQETQYF
>.|.|TRBV5-1|TRBJ2-7
TGCGCCAGCAGCTTGGACAACTACGAGCAGTACTTC
CASSLDNYEQYF
>.|few|TRBV2|TRBJ1-1
TGTGCCAGCAGTAGCCGGGAAGGCTCTGAAGCTTTCTTT
CASSSREGSEAFF
>TRBD1|.|TRBV14|TRBJ1-3
TGTGCCAGCAGCAGAGACAGGGTCGACGGAAACACCATATATTTT
CASSRDRVDGNTIYF
>.|few|TRBV10-3|TRBJ2-1
TGTGCCATCAGTGAGTCGATCAGGGGCTACTGGACAGCCAACTCCTACAATGAGCAGTTCTTC
CAISESIRGYWTANSYNEQFF
>TRBD2|.|TRBV7-3|TRBJ2-5
TGTGCCAGCAGCCTGGGACTAGACCAAGAGACCCAGTACTTC
CASSLGLDQETQYF
>.|once|TRBV11-2|TRBJ2-7
TGTGCCAGCAGCTCGAACCTACGCCGCTTCACCTACGAGCAGTACTTC
CASSSNLRRFTYEQYF
>.|.|TRBV19|TRBJ1-1
TGTGCCAGTAGCGCTTGGGCAGGGGACCCGAACACTGAAGCTTTCTTT
CASSAWAGDPNTEAFF
>.|.|TRBV28|TRBJ2-7
TGTGCCAGCATAAGGGGGGGTGAACCTGACGAGCAGTACTTC
CASIRGGEPDEQYF
>TRBD2|.|TRBV5-6|TRBJ2-1
TGTGCCAGCAGCCTAGGAGGACTAGCGGAAGGGGGGGAGTTCTTC
CASSLGGLAEGGEFF
>.|.|TRBV7-2|TRBJ1-5
TGTGCCAGCAGTCCAGGGAATCAGCCCCAGCATTTT
CASSPGNQPQHF
>.|.|TRBV7-9|TRBJ2-1
TGTGCCAGCAGCTTACAGGACTCCTACAATGAGCAGTTCTTC
CASSLQDSYNEQFF
>.|few|TRBV29-1|TRBJ2-1
TGCAGCGTTGACCCTAACAATGAGCAGTTCTTC
CSVDPNNEQFF
>TRBD2|.|TRBV27|TRBJ2-7
TGTGCCAGCAGTTCGTGGACTAGCGGGGTTTACGAGCAGTACTTC
CASSSWTSGVYEQYF